The clone carrying this TCR beta chain appeared a few times. It was with 60 Vbeta and 13 Jbeta primers that the PCR ran. Clones were read by immunoSEQ multiplex PCR, and TCRdb kept only the in-frame ones, dropping some. The sample holds about 110,000 clones, more than 65% seen once. V shed 3 bases and J 5 bases; nucleotides not matched to a gene: 6. There are 14 residues in the CDR3. The germline gives CDR1 MDHEN, CDR2 SYDVKM. The record originates from a study of cytomegalovirus exposure and HLA in healthy donors. The J gene is TRBJ1-2, the V gene TRBV28, with TRBD1 identical over 7 bases. The receptor's source is a man aged 25 to 40 in good health and CMV-seropositive. Material: PBMCs. As DNA, the CDR3 is TGTGCCAGCAGTTTTGAGACAGGGAGGTATGGCTACACCTTC. It translates to CASSFETGRYGYTF.